This paragraph covers one TCR beta chain sequence. Its antigen is not yet known. Base qualities are not recorded, but no much larger clone differs from it by a single base. The data derive from a study of blood T cell repertoires in COVID-19 (dated by TCRdb to 2018 to 2020). As for the study more broadly: Samples from collaborators originated in the United States, Italy and Spain and spanned both the acute and convalescent phases of COVID-19. The material from the prospective study consisted of cDNA or gDNA derived from T cells, B-cell-depleted T cells, or PBMCs. Deeply sampled blood TCRbeta repertoires from subjects exposed to, actively infected with, or recovered from COVID-19 were included in the dataset. The repertoires were released in a freely available public database intended as a resource for research on the immune response to SARS-CoV-2. The samples were drawn from the first 160 participants of the ongoing ImmuneRACE study and from about 1,200 subjects provided by 6 global collaborators. Sample metadata almost always included a de-identified subject ID, COVID-19 status, age in years and sex. Where HLA class I and class II types were available, the types were taken from metadata supplied by the sample provider, not from assay-based typing. Study-wide findings and limitations: Clinical and demographic metadata were provided uncurated, with the amount varying by source and participant.

Spanning cysteine to phenylalanine, the CDR3 consists of 15 amino acids. Just the 45-base CDR3 DNA is kept, in frame starting at base 1. Trimming costs V 5 bases and J 2 bases, and their ends lie 15 bases apart. As encoded in the germline V gene (reference sequence), CDR1 is GTSNPN while CDR2 is SVGIG. The immunoSEQ Assay, a bias-controlled multiplex PCR, was used to amplify TCRbeta CDR3 regions from genomic DNA. Per the source publication's procedure: The number of nucleated cells in each sample was estimated by amplification of reference gene primers within the assay. To quantify the absolute abundance of each unique TCRbeta CDR3 rearrangement, sequence reads were collapsed and filtered. Productive Simpson clonality was computed per sample as the square root of Simpson's diversity index over productive rearrangements. This immuneACCESS table, as held by TCRdb, lists in-frame sequences with V and J called but not all clones. Of the missing ones, under half trace to an unresolved V gene in checked studies; the others have no known cause. V and J calls and clone size are those listed in that table; D and trimming were worked out from the DNA. Present in this sample are 200,000 or so clones, about 90% of which were seen just once. 1.9% of the sample rests with the top ten.

The collaborating institutions used their own protocols to collect whole blood in K2EDTA tubes. For TCRbeta analysis, collaborators shipped samples as frozen whole blood, isolated PBMCs, or DNA extracted from either of those sample types. This receptor chain uses TRBV30 and TRBJ2-2; TRBD2 is a possible D gene, resting on 6 matching bases. What was sequenced was peripheral blood. The TCR sequence derives from a middle-aged man with active or convalescent COVID-19. The DNA is as follows: TGTGCCTGGGGCAGACCGGGACTTAACACCGGGGAGCTGTTTTTT. This gives the protein CAWGRPGLNTGELFF.